This T cell receptor beta chain was sequenced during a study of response to subunit inactivated influenza vaccine. CDR3 length equals 15 residues. Germline lookup yields CDR1 MNHEY and CDR2 SMNVEV (reference sequence). V trimming: 5 bases; J trimming: 4 bases; junction bases outside the gene matches: 9. Study conclusions and caveats: It was suggested by the authors that few new T cells are recruited by each seasonal influenza vaccination.

Regarding this clonotype: The antigen is unknown.

TCRdb analysed the RT-PCR reads with MiXCR anew, one entry per CDR3 protein. The data contain around 750,000 distinct CDR3 sequences, less than 25% of them singletons. The sequences come from PBMCs from blood, collected about 5 days after vaccination. The receptor's source is a man aged 45 to 65 who received an inactivated influenza vaccine. The gene calls are TRBV27 and TRBJ2-7, with 9 bases identical to TRBD2. The CDR3 bases are TGTGCCAGCAGTACGTTAGCGGGAGCGATATACGAGCAGTACTTC. Translating it yields CASSTLAGAIYEQYF.